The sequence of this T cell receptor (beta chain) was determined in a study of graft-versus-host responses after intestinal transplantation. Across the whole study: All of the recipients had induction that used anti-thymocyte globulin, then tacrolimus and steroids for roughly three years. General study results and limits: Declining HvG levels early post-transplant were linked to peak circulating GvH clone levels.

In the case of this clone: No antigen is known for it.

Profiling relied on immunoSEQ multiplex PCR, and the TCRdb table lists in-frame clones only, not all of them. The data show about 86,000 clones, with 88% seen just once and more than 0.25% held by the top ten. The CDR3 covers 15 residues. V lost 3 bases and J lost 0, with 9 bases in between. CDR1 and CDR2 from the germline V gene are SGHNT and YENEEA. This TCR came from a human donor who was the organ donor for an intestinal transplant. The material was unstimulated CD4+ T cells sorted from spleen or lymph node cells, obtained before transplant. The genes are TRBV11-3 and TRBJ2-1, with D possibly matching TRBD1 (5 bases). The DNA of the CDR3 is TGTGCCAGCAGCTTCACAGGCCGCTCCTACAATGAGCAGTTCTTC. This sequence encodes CASSFTGRSYNEQFF.